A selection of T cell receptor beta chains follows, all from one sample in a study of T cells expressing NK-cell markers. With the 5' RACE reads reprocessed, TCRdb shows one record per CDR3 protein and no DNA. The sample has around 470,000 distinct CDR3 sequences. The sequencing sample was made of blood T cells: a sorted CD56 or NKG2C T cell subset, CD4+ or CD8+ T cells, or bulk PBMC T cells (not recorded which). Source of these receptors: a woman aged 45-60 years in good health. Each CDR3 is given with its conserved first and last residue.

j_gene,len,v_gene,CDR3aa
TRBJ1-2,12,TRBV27,CASSSSGSGYTF
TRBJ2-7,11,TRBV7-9,CASSPYTEQYF
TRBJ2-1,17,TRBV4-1,CASSQGGAGSSYNEQFF
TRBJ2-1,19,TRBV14,CASSQDPNPGTGPYNEQFF
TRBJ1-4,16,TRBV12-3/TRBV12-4,CASGGRGQFLGEKLFF
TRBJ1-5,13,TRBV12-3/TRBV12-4,CASSRGGDQPQHF
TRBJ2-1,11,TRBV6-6,CASSAHREGFF
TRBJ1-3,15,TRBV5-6,CASSLAPGTGNTIYF
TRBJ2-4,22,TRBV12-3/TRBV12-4,CASSFPQWGGARRYDQRNIQYF
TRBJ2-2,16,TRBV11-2,CASSPGLAGLTGELFF
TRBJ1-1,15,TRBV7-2,CASSLGWDRDTEAFF
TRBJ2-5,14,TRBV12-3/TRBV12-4,CASMGPGWGETQYF
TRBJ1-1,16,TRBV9,CASNQGSRGLNTEAFF
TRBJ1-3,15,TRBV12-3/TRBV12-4,CASSLPDREGDTIYF
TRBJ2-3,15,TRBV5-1,CASGPGGRLSDTQYF
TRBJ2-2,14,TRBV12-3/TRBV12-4,CASSHTKVPGELFF
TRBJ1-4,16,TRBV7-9,CASSLNSAGVGEKLFF
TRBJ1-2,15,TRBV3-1,CASSQDRNRAYGYTF
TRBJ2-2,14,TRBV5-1,CASSLGGRTGELFF
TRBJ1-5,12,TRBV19,CASRGRGQPQHF
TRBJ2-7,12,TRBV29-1,CSVVLAQHEQYF
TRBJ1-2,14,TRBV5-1,CASSLVRTGADYTF
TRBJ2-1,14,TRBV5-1,CASSNGIIHNEQFF
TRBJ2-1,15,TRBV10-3,CAISELKAGGSEQFF
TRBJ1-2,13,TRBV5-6,CASSFYRGYGYTF
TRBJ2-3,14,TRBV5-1,CASKAGAAEDTQYF
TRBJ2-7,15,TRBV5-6,CASSLSGRRDYEQYF
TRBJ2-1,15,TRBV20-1,CSARPPGRSNNEQFF
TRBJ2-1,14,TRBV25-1,CASSKTSKDYRQFF
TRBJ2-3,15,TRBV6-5,CASSRLAVETDTQYF
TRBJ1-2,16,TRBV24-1,CATSDSDGEGLYGHTF
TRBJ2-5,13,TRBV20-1,CSAEAGAGETQYF
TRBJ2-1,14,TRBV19,CASRGLAAINEQFF
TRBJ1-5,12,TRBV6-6,CASSSHNQPQHF
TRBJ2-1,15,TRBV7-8,CASSLRGGLEGEQFF
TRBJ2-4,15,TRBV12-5,CASGFRDRAKNIQYF
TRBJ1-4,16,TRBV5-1,CASSLVPPGGSDKLFF
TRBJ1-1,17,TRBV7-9,CASSLGTGMFQLSEAFF
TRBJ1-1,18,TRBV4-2,CASSQDNRDRGRGTEAFF
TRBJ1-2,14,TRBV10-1,CASSESGTNYGYTF
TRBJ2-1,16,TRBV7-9,CASSWGGGPGEDEQFF
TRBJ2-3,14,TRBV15,CATSRAASTDTQYF
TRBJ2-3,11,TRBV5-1,CASSTGDTQYF
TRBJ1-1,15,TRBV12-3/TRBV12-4,CASSRQGISNTEAFF
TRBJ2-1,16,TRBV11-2,CASSLVGAGGYNEQFF
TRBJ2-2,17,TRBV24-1,CATSGGGQGWNTGELFF
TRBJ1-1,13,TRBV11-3,CASTPRGNTEAFF
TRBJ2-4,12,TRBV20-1,CSARDVGGIQYF
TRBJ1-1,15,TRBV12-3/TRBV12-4,CASSARGGWNTEAFF